These T cell receptor beta chains were read from a single sample in a study of ipilimumab plus nivolumab after autologous stem cell transplantation. Repertoires were generated with immunoSEQ multiplex PCR, while TCRdb's copy carries only in-frame clones and drops some. The sample has 8,000 to 10,000 clones, around 69% seen once. Sample: PBMCs, taken in a trial of ipilimumab plus nivolumab as post-transplant consolidation. These receptors all come from a female donor with multiple myeloma. Both conserved end residues are part of each CDR3. A D gene is named only where the DNA matches it firmly. Clone size, where shown, is once, few, many, or a class for clones that have expanded.

D,size,J,V,DNA,CDR3
NA,NA,TRBJ1-6,TRBV30,TGTGCCTGGAGACGGGAATTTAATTCACCCCTCCACTTT,CAWRREFNSPLHF
TRBD2,NA,TRBJ2-1,TRBV4-2,TGTGCCAGCAGCCCAACCGGGACTAGCGGGGGTTACAATGAGCAGTTCTTC,CASSPTGTSGGYNEQFF
NA,NA,TRBJ1-6,TRBV27,TGTGCCAGCAGTTTATCGGTGCGGGGAGAGCACCTCCACTTT,CASSLSVRGEHLHF
TRBD2,NA,TRBJ2-7,TRBV7-4,TGTGCCAGCAGCCAGACTAGCGGGAGTTTTCCCTACGAGCAGTACTTC,CASSQTSGSFPYEQYF
NA,NA,TRBJ2-7,TRBV7-4,TGTGCCAGCAGCTTCGCCTCACTAGAAGGGAACTCCTACGAGCAGTACTTC,CASSFASLEGNSYEQYF
NA,NA,TRBJ2-7,TRBV28,TGTGCCAGCAGCCCAGGAGCTCTGTACGAGCAGTACTTC,CASSPGALYEQYF
NA,NA,TRBJ2-5,TRBV5-3,TGTGCCAGCAGCTTGCCGGGAAAAGAGACCCAGTACTTC,CASSLPGKETQYF
NA,few,TRBJ2-5,TRBV5-1,TGCGCCAGCAGCAAACAAGAGACCCAGTACTTC,CASSKQETQYF
NA,NA,TRBJ2-3,TRBV11-3,TGTGCCAGCAGCTCATCTGATACGCAGTATTTT,CASSSSDTQYF
NA,few,TRBJ1-1,TRBV7-2,TGTGCCAGCAGCTCCCGACCCAGGGAAGAAGCTTTCTTT,CASSSRPREEAFF
NA,NA,TRBJ2-5,TRBV7-2,TGTGCCAGCAGCTTATTGGTAGGCCAAGAGACCCAGTACTTC,CASSLLVGQETQYF
TRBD2,NA,TRBJ2-1,TRBV6-5,TGTGCCAGCAGTTACGGGGGGGTTCTCGATGAGCAGTTCTTC,CASSYGGVLDEQFF
NA,NA,TRBJ2-7,TRBV27,TGTGCCAGCAGTCCCCTCGAAATTACTCCAAACTACGAGCAGTACTTC,CASSPLEITPNYEQYF
NA,NA,TRBJ1-2,TRBV6-4,TGTGCCAGCAGTGACGGCGACTATGGCTACACCTTC,CASSDGDYGYTF
NA,NA,TRBJ2-3,TRBV9,TGTGCCAGCAGCCCGGACAGCTTGAGGACAGATACGCAGTATTTT,CASSPDSLRTDTQYF
TRBD1,NA,TRBJ1-1,TRBV29-1,TGCAGCGGGATTGCCAGGGGGTCGGCTGAAGCTTTCTTT,CSGIARGSAEAFF
TRBD1,few,TRBJ2-7,TRBV2,TGTGCCAGCAGCCCGGACAGGGCGAACACCTACGAGCAGTACTTC,CASSPDRANTYEQYF
NA,NA,TRBJ2-7,TRBV9,TGTGCCAGCAGCGGCGGACGGAACTCCTACGAGCAGTACTTC,CASSGGRNSYEQYF
NA,NA,TRBJ2-5,TRBV7-2,TGTGCCAGCAGCTTAGCGGTGGGCGGCCCCCGGTTAGAGACCCAGTACTTC,CASSLAVGGPRLETQYF
NA,NA,TRBJ1-1,TRBV11-2,TGTGCCAGCAGCCCCAATAAACTTTTTGAAGCTTTCTTT,CASSPNKLFEAFF
NA,NA,TRBJ2-1,TRBV7-9,TGTGCCAGCAGCTTATTACCTAACAATGAGCAGTTCTTC,CASSLLPNNEQFF
NA,NA,TRBJ2-7,TRBV10-1,TGCGCCAGCAGTGAGTCGGGGAGAGACTACGAGCAGTACTTC,CASSESGRDYEQYF
NA,NA,TRBJ1-1,TRBV10-3,TGTGCCATCAGTGAGCCAAACAGTGCACAGGGGAACACTGAAGCTTTCTTT,CAISEPNSAQGNTEAFF
NA,NA,TRBJ2-1,TRBV19,TGTGCCAGCACCTCAAGGGGAAACAATGAGCAGTTCTTC,CASTSRGNNEQFF
NA,few,TRBJ1-5,TRBV6-1,TGTGCCAGCAGTGAATTCGGGTGGGGGGATAGCAATCAGCCCCAGCATTTT,CASSEFGWGDSNQPQHF
NA,NA,TRBJ2-3,TRBV7-4,TGTGCCAGCAGCTTATCGCCAGATACGCAGTATTTT,CASSLSPDTQYF
NA,NA,TRBJ2-7,TRBV12-2,TGTGCAAGTCGCTTTCCAACAGGGGGCAAGGCGGAGAGCTCCTACGAGCAGTACTTC,CASRFPTGGKAESSYEQYF
TRBD1,NA,TRBJ2-3,TRBV6-4,TGTGCCAGCAGCCCCGACAGGGGAGGCGCAGATACGCAGTATTTT,CASSPDRGGADTQYF
NA,NA,TRBJ2-5,TRBV28,TGTGCCAGCAGATCGACAGGAAAAGAGACCCAGTACTTC,CASRSTGKETQYF
NA,NA,TRBJ1-5,TRBV11-3,TGTGCCAGCAGCTTAGCGGGACTCGTGGATCAGCCCCAGCATTTT,CASSLAGLVDQPQHF
NA,NA,TRBJ1-1,TRBV4-3,TGCGCCAGCAGCCAAGATGACACCTATGGGGCAGGCATGAACACTGAAGCTTTCTTT,CASSQDDTYGAGMNTEAFF
NA,NA,TRBJ2-7,TRBV7-2,TGTGCCAGCAGCTTAACAGCGACAGGCCTTTCCTACGAGCAGTACTTC,CASSLTATGLSYEQYF
NA,NA,TRBJ2-3,TRBV27,TGTGCCAGCAGTTTCGTGGGGAGCACAGATACGCAGTATTTT,CASSFVGSTDTQYF
NA,NA,TRBJ2-1,TRBV2,TGTGCCAGCATCGTCTCGGCAGTCCCCAACAATGAGCAGTTCTTC,CASIVSAVPNNEQFF
TRBD1,NA,TRBJ1-1,TRBV5-1,TGCGCCAGCAGCTCTCGACCCTCCGGACAGGGGGACACTGAAGCTTTCTTT,CASSSRPSGQGDTEAFF
TRBD1,NA,TRBJ1-4,TRBV5-4,TGTGCCAGCAGCTTAGACAGGGGGAAGGGAAAACTGTTTTTT,CASSLDRGKGKLFF
TRBD1,medium-sized,TRBJ1-2,TRBV7-3,TGTGCCAGCAGCTTAAGCCCTCATCCGGGACAGGGGGATGGCTACACCTTC,CASSLSPHPGQGDGYTF
NA,NA,TRBJ1-1,TRBV7-8,TGTGCCAGCAGCTCCCTCGCAGAATTGAACACTGAAGCTTTCTTT,CASSSLAELNTEAFF
TRBD1,NA,TRBJ2-5,TRBV10-3,TGTGCCATCAGTGAGCTAGAGACAGGGGGCGAGACCCAGTACTTC,CAISELETGGETQYF
NA,few,TRBJ2-1,TRBV7-3,TGTGCCAGCAGCTTAAATGGCGTCTCCTACAATGAGCAGTTCTTC,CASSLNGVSYNEQFF
TRBD1,NA,TRBJ2-1,TRBV5-1,TGCGCCAGCAGCCCGGCGGACAGGGTTATGGGAAATGAGCAGTTCTTC,CASSPADRVMGNEQFF
NA,NA,TRBJ2-4,TRBV7-8,TGTGCCAGCAGCTCCAAAACCGTGTCCCAGGGGGCCAAAAACATTCAGTACTTC,CASSSKTVSQGAKNIQYF
NA,NA,TRBJ1-3,TRBV5-1,TGCGCCAGCAGCTTGGTAGGGCCGGACAGTGGAAACACCATATATTTT,CASSLVGPDSGNTIYF
TRBD1,NA,TRBJ1-1,TRBV5-4,TGTGCCAGCAGTCCAGGGGGCGTCGGTGAAGCTTTCTTT,CASSPGGVGEAFF
NA,large,TRBJ1-1,TRBV9,TGTGCCAGCAGCGCGGAGGGAACTTGGAACACTGAAGCTTTCTTT,CASSAEGTWNTEAFF
TRBD2,NA,TRBJ2-5,TRBV19,TGTGCCAGTAGTATAAAGGCGGGAGTGGAGACCCAGTACTTC,CASSIKAGVETQYF
TRBD1,NA,TRBJ2-7,TRBV6-6,TGTGCCAGCTCAAACCCACAGGGGTTCCACGAGCAGTACTTC,CASSNPQGFHEQYF